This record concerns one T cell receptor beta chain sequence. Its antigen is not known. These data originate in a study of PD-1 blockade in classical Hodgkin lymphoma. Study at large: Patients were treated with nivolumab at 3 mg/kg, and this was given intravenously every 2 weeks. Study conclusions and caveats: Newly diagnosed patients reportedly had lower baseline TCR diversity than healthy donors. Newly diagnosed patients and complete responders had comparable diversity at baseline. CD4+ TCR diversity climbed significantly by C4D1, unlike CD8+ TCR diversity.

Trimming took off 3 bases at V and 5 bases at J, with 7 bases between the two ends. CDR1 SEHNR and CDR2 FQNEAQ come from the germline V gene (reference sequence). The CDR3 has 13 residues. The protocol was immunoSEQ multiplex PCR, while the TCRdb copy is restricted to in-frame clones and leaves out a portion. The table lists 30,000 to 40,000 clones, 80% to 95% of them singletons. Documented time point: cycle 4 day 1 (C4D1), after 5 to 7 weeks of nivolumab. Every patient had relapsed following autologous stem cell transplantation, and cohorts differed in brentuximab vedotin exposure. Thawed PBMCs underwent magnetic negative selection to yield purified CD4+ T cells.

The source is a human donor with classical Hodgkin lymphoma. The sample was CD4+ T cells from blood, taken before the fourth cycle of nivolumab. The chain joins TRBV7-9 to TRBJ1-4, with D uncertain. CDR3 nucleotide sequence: TGTGCCAGCAGCTTCGCCAGGAATGAAAAACTGTTTTTT. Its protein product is CASSFARNEKLFF.